This T cell receptor beta chain was profiled in a study of cytomegalovirus exposure and HLA in healthy donors. The PCR had 60 Vbeta and 13 Jbeta primers. Clones were read by immunoSEQ multiplex PCR, and TCRdb kept only the in-frame ones, dropping some. The sample holds 150,000 to 200,000 clones, roughly 80% seen once. The CDR3 extends over 15 amino acids. Germline CDR1 is SGHTA and CDR2 is FQGNSA. The V and J ends lost 5 bases and 5 bases, in that order; junction bases with no gene match: 4. Points from the study as a whole: Generally TCR sequences proved uncommon, though certain public TCRs appeared in numerous donors. TCR beta sequences numbering fewer than 20,000 were associated with HLA alleles at 0.05 false discovery rate in a later analysis.

Of note for this clone: The antigen is unknown.

The TCR comes from a man aged 18 to 29 in good health and CMV-seropositive. The chain recombines TRBV7-2 with TRBJ2-7; TRBD2 matches 15 bases. Sequenced: PBMCs. The CDR3 protein is CASSPGLAGGHEQYF. CDR3 nucleotides: TGTGCCAGCAGCCCTGGACTAGCGGGAGGGCACGAGCAGTACTTC.